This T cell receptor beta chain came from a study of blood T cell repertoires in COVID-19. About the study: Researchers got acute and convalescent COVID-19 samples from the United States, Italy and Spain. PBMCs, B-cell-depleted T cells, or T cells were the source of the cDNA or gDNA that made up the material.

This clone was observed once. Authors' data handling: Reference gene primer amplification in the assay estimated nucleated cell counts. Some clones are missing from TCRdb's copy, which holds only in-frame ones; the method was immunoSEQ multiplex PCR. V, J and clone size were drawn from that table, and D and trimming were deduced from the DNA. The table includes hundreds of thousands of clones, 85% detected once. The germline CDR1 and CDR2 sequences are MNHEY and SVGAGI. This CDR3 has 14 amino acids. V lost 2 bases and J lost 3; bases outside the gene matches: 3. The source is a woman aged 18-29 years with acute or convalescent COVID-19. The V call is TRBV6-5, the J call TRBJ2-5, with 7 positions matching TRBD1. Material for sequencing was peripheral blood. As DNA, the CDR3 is TGTGCCAGCAGTTACGCTGACAGGGAAGAGACCCAGTACTTC. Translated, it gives CASSYADREETQYF.